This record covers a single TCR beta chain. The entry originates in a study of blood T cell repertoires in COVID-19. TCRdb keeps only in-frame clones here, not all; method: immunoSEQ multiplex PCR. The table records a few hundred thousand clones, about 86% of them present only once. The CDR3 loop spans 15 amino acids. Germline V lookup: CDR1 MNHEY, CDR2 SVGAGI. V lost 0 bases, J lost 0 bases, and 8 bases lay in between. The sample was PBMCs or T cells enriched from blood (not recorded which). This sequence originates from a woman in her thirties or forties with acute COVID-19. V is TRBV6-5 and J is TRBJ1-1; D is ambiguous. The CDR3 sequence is CASSYSREVNTEAFF. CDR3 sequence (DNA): TGTGCCAGCAGTTACTCGAGGGAGGTGAACACTGAAGCTTTCTTT.